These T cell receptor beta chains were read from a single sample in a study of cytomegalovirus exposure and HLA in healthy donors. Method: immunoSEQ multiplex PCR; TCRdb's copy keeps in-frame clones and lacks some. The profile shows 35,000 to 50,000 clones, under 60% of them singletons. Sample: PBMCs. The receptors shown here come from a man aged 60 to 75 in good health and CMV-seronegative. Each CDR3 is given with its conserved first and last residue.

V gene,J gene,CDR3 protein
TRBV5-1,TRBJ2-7,CASSLGNLSSYEQYF
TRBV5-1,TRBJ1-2,CASSQPGQADGYTF
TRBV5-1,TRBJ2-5,CASSKGAEETQYF
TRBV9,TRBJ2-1,CASSVTAGAYNEQFF
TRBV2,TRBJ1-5,CASSEERTGSGQPQHF
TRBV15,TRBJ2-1,CATSRVEVYNEQFF
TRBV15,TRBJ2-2,CATSREAGPGELFF
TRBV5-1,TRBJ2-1,CASSWDFSYNEQFF
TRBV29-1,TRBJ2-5,CSPRLAGRSQETQYF
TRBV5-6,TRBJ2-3,CASSSAAGDTQYF
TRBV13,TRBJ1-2,CASSGHSNYGYTF
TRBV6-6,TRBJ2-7,CASADRGSTYEQYF
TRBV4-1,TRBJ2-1,CASSQDSGGRQFF
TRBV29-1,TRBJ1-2,CSVDTEYGYTF
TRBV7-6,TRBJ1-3,CASSSDLNSGNTIYF
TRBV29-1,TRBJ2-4,CSVVSDRADIQYF
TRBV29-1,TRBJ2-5,CSYRGAGEETQYF
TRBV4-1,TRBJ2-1,CASSQVGRGNNEQFF
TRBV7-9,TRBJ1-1,CASSAVRVGAEAFF
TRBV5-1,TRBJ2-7,CASSFRQGKNEQYF
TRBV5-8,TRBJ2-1,CASSRRLESSYNEQFF
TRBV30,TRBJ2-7,CAWRPTAQGKQYF
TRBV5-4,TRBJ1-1,CASSLGQNFNTEAFF
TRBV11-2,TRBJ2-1,CASSSGQGPVYEQFF
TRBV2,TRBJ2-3,CASSLSHAWADTQYF
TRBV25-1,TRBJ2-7,CASSNAGASYEQYF